A selection of T cell receptor beta chains follows, all from one sample in a study of identical twins. MiXCR was run by TCRdb on the 5' RACE reads, yielding one entry per CDR3 protein. The sample has about 720,000 distinct CDR3 sequences, about 20% seen once. These records were also assigned to another study, of T cells expressing NK-cell markers.

Sequencing input: PBMCs. Source of these receptors: a woman aged 18-29 years in good health. Both conserved end residues are trimmed from each CDR3. Clone size is given for some rows only: seen once, a few or many times, or a class if the clone is expanded.

ASSQDRGDEQF	TRBJ2-1	TRBV4-3	.
ASGSQEAF	TRBJ1-1	TRBV12-5	.
AEGATNEKLF	TRBJ1-4	TRBV6-5	few
ASSLNRFSGSTVDIQY	TRBJ2-4	TRBV11-1	few
SAAPRNTEAF	TRBJ1-1	TRBV20-1	few
ASSPRPAGDIQY	TRBJ2-4	TRBV9	.
ASSYRRGLSSYNEQF	TRBJ2-1	TRBV14	.
ASGGRQGLFYEQY	TRBJ2-7	TRBV12-3/TRBV12-4	.
ASSPGHPGYNEQF	TRBJ2-1	TRBV7-2	.
ASSPRRDSEQF	TRBJ2-1	TRBV10-1	.
ASNSGSGTGELF	TRBJ2-2	TRBV10-2	.
ASSLLEVRYNEQF	TRBJ2-1	TRBV2	.
ASAVEPGNQPQH	TRBJ1-5	TRBV12-5	.
ASSVDRDSYEQY	TRBJ2-7	TRBV7-8	few
ASSPIGIGFEAF	TRBJ1-1	TRBV7-2	.
SARVSTGQNEKLF	TRBJ1-4	TRBV20-1	.
ASSGSGLNEQY	TRBJ2-7	TRBV7-2	.
ASSLGRGGPETQY	TRBJ2-5	TRBV5-1	.
ASRGGTGHGGDTQY	TRBJ2-3	TRBV7-2	few
ATSRDRANQPQH	TRBJ1-5	TRBV15	.
ASDDRRDEQY	TRBJ2-7	TRBV7-9	.
ASSKGWDSFRNEQF	TRBJ2-1	TRBV21-1	few
ASNFVAEQETQY	TRBJ2-5	TRBV5-5	few